This T cell receptor (beta chain) originates from a study of T cell responses to AZD1222 COVID-19 vaccine. Whole-study results and caveats: Repertoire samples came only from after the peak T cell response. Recipients of AZD1222 seropositive at baseline numbered only five or six. White British ancestry dominated among donors, who included more females, and clonal diversity was possibly underestimated.

The CDR3 extends over 14 amino acids. Trimming removed 7 bases from V and 5 bases from J; junction bases left unmatched: 7. Germline CDR1 reads SNHLY; CDR2 reads FYNNEI. Some clones are missing from TCRdb's copy, which holds only in-frame ones; the method was immunoSEQ multiplex PCR. The sample has about 110,000 clones, 85% to 90% seen once. Concerning this clone itself: The antigen is unknown.

The sequence was obtained from an adult in good health. The chain has TRBV2 and TRBJ1-2, with 10 bases lining up with TRBD1. The sequenced sample was peripheral blood, obtained on day 0 of AZD1222 vaccination. The DNA of the CDR3 is TGTGCCAGCACCTCTAGGGACAGGGGATATGGCTACACCTTC. Translating gives CASTSRDRGYGYTF.